This T cell receptor beta chain was obtained from a study of CD8 T cells in Susac syndrome. Study conclusions and caveats: Susac syndrome CD8+ repertoires were clonally expanded, most strongly in CD8+ TEMRA cells.

Random hexamers served to reverse transcribe roughly 0.45 to 1 ug RNA. An immunoSEQ multiplex PCR amplified TCR beta CDR3 over 54 Vbeta and 13 Jbeta. TCRdb recomputed calls from the immunoSEQ multiplex PCR reads with MiXCR, one row per CDR3 protein. Here the sample spans 85,000 to 120,000 distinct CDR3 sequences, around 94% being singletons. Concerning this clonotype: Its specificity is unknown.

The sequence came from a human donor with Susac syndrome. Sequencing used CD8+ T cells from PBMCs.

The CDR3 coding sequence is TGTGCCACCAGCGCCATTGTCGGGACGAGCAATCAGCCCCAGCATTTT. Translation: CATSAIVGTSNQPQHF. This chain uses TRBV15 with TRBJ1-5; D is perhaps TRBD1 (5 bases). The CDR3 extends over 16 amino acids. Trimming left V 5 bases short and J 1 base short, with 15 bases between. Per germline, CDR1 LNHNV and CDR2 YYDKDF (reference sequence).